Shown below are 21 T cell receptor beta chains from a single sample sequenced in a study of control samples from healthy donors and cancer patients. Data came from immunoSEQ multiplex PCR; TCRdb stores just in-frame clones and leaves some out. The sample holds about 160,000 clones, around 96% seen once. The sample taken for sequencing was blood. Receptor source: a woman in her thirties or forties in good health.

In its sample, this clone was seen a few times. The chain has TRBV14 and TRBJ1-6; D not resolved. The CDR3 length is 14 residues. V lost 5 bases and J 5 bases, leaving 10 bases between the germline ends. Germline-derived CDR1 and CDR2 are SGHDN and FVKESK. For the CDR3, the DNA is TGTGCCAGCAGCTCCTGGATAAATAATTCACCCCTCCACTTT. Amino acids: CASSSWINNSPLHF.

The CDR3 DNA is TGTGCCAGCAGCCAAGCGAGGACGGATACGCAGTATTTT. It specifies CASSQARTDTQYF. V and J are TRBV3-1 (or the pseudogene TRBV3-2) and TRBJ2-3; D not resolved. Between the trimmed V and J ends, which lost 1 base and 6 bases, there was a span of 8 bases. Germline V lookup: CDR1 LGHDT, CDR2 YNNKEL (reference sequence). The length of the CDR3 is 13 residues.

The V call is TRBV5-1, the J call TRBJ1-1; a weak D match, TRBD1 (5 bases). V dropped 1 base and J dropped 4 bases, with 11 bases sitting between them. Germline V CDR1 and CDR2: SGHRS, YFSETQ. This CDR3 contains 14 residues. CDR3 protein: CASSLFSGSTEAFF. The CDR3 DNA follows: TGCGCCAGCAGCTTGTTTTCAGGGAGCACTGAAGCTTTCTTT.

The chain carries TRBV10-2 and TRBJ2-1; D is possibly TRBD1 (6 bases). The CDR3 contains 17 residues. V was trimmed by 0 bases and J by 0 bases, leaving 12 bases between them. CDR1 and CDR2 from the germline V gene are WSHSY and SAAADI. The CDR3 region is CASSESKGVSSYNEQFF. The CDR3 DNA reads as TGCGCCAGCAGTGAGTCGAAGGGGGTAAGCTCCTACAATGAGCAGTTCTTC.

The chain employs TRBV4-3 and TRBJ2-7, with 7 bases fitting TRBD2. The CDR3 contains 17 residues. V was pared by 0 bases and J by 3 bases, with 11 bases of the junction left unmatched. CDR1 LGHNA and CDR2 YSLEER come from the germline V gene. DNA for the CDR3: TGCGCCAGCAGCCAAGACTACGCGGGGGACTACCTCTACGAGCAGTACTTC. The encoded protein is CASSQDYAGDYLYEQYF.

The count of this clone is one. The chain carries TRBV7-9 and TRBJ2-2, with D perhaps TRBD1 (5 bases). CDR3 size: 14 residues. V lost 0 bases and J lost 6, with 8 bases in between. CDR1 is SEHNR and CDR2 is FQNEAQ in the germline V gene (reference sequence). DNA for the CDR3: TGTGCCAGCAGCTTAGCCGCGACAGCCGGGGAGCTGTTTTTT. Amino acids: CASSLAATAGELFF.

The V call is TRBV12-3 or TRBV12-4, the J call TRBJ1-2, with D perhaps TRBD1 (6 bases). V was cut by 2 bases and J by 5 bases, with 9 bases left in between. The CDR3 is 13 amino acids. This chain's CDR3 is CASSLSQGYGYTF. CDR3 bases: TGTGCCAGCAGTTTATCACAGGGTTATGGCTACACCTTC.

The chain recombines TRBV7-9 with TRBJ1-5; 11 nucleotides line up with TRBD1. In germline, CDR1 is SEHNR, CDR2 FQNEAQ (reference sequence). V shed 5 bases and J 9 bases; nucleotides not matched to a gene: 9. This CDR3 has 15 residues. For the CDR3, the DNA is TGTGCCAGCAGCCCATCGGGACAGGGGGTTTTGCCCCAGCATTTT. Encoded protein: CASSPSGQGVLPQHF.

The chain recombines TRBV7-2 with TRBJ2-5; 8 bases are a match to TRBD1. CDR1 is SGHTA and CDR2 is FQGNSA in the germline V gene. CDR3 length: 14 amino acids. Trimming took 4 bases from V and 5 from J; bases not matched to a gene: 6. The CDR3: CTSSWDRTQETQYF. DNA for the CDR3: TGTACCAGCAGCTGGGACAGGACCCAGGAGACCCAGTACTTC.

This rearrangement joins TRBV2 to TRBJ1-5; unclear D gene. The CDR3 length is 14 residues. The germline gives CDR1 SNHLY, CDR2 FYNNEI. Trimming pared 3 bases from V and 0 bases from J, leaving 6 bases between. CDR3: CASSEWDSNQPQHF. For the CDR3, the DNA is TGTGCCAGCAGTGAGTGGGATAGCAATCAGCCCCAGCATTTT. Variable domain in full (rest from reference TRBV2 and TRBJ1-5): EPEVTQTPSHQVTQMGQEVILRCVPISNHLYFYWYRQILGQKVEFLVSFYNNEISEKSEIFDDQFSVERPDGSNFTLKIRSTKLEDSAMYFCASSEWDSNQPQHFGDGTRLSIL.

The chain is built from TRBV3-1 (or the pseudogene TRBV3-2) and TRBJ1-2; 9 bases are shared with TRBD1. The germline V gene has CDR1 LGHDT and CDR2 YNNKEL (reference sequence). The trim removed 3 bases at V and 4 bases at J, leaving 6 bases unmatched. The CDR3 spans 15 residues. As DNA, the CDR3 is TGTGCCAGCAGCCATCCCACAGGGGGCGGCTATGGCTACACCTTC. Its translation is CASSHPTGGGYGYTF.

Only a few counts were recorded for this clone. V is TRBV6-5 and J is TRBJ1-1; D remains unclear. The length of the CDR3 is 14 residues. Trimming cost V 5 bases and J 2 bases, with 12 bases left between them. Germline V lookup: CDR1 MNHEY, CDR2 SVGAGI. The CDR3 DNA reads TGTGCCAGCAGTCCTCTAACAGAAAACACTGAAGCTTTCTTT. This codes for CASSPLTENTEAFF.

This clone was detected only once. The chain's CDR3 is CASSQGRGNYGYTF. The CDR3 DNA reads as TGTGCCAGCAGCCAGGGCCGCGGTAACTATGGCTACACCTTC. The rearrangement uses TRBV3-1 (or the pseudogene TRBV3-2) and TRBJ1-2; D call uncertain. CDR3 length: 14 residues. The ends were cut back, 3 bases at V and 1 base at J, with 9 bases in the middle. The germline V gene encodes CDR1 LGHDT and CDR2 YNNKEL (reference sequence).

The chain joins TRBV3-1 (or the pseudogene TRBV3-2) to TRBJ1-2, with D tentatively TRBD1 (5 bases). Trimming took 1 base from V and 4 from J, leaving 19 bases between them. The CDR3 runs 17 residues. Per germline, CDR1 LGHDT and CDR2 YNNKEL (reference sequence). The CDR3 region is CASSQVVGRARGYGYTF. DNA of the CDR3: TGTGCCAGCAGCCAAGTCGTGGGCAGGGCACGCGGCTATGGCTACACCTTC.

The V call is TRBV18, the J call TRBJ1-2, with D unresolved. Looked up from germline, CDR1 is KGHSH and CDR2 is LQKENI. Trimming removed 6 bases from V and 3 bases from J, with 17 bases in between. The CDR3 consists of 15 residues. CDR3 nucleotides: TGTGCCAGCTCTACTTCGGGGTTGGAGGACTATGGCTACACCTTC. It is translated as CASSTSGLEDYGYTF.

The rearrangement links TRBV5-1 to TRBJ2-7; possible D gene TRBD1, 6 bases. The CDR3 has 15 residues. Germline CDR1 and CDR2: SGHRS and YFSETQ. V was cut by 1 base and J by 3 bases, with 14 bases left in between. The CDR3 region is CASSLSTQGRYEQYF. CDR3 DNA: TGCGCCAGCAGCTTGTCGACGCAGGGGCGCTACGAGCAGTACTTC. Filled out from reference TRBV5-1 and TRBJ2-7, the complete variable domain reads KAGVTQTPRYLIKTRGQQVTLSCSPISGHRSVSWYQQTPGQGLQFLFEYFSETQRNKGNFPGRFSGRQFSNSRSEMNVSTLELGDSALYLCASSLSTQGRYEQYFGPGTRLTVT.

This chain uses TRBV29-1 with TRBJ2-3, with 9 bases aligning to TRBD2. The length of the CDR3 is 13 residues. V shed 4 bases, J shed 6 bases, and the junction held 5 bases outside the gene matches. The germline V gene has CDR1 SQVTM and CDR2 ANQGSEA. CDR3 amino acids: CSVGGRATDTQYF. CDR3 nucleotides: TGCAGCGTTGGCGGGAGGGCCACGGATACGCAGTATTTT.

V is TRBV10-3 and J is TRBJ1-4, with D perhaps TRBD1 (6 bases). The germline CDR1 and CDR2 sequences are ENHRY and SYGVKD. Deletions cut 2 bases from V and 5 bases from J, with 15 bases between. The CDR3 contains 16 residues. The CDR3 sequence is CAISEGQGMGNEKLFF. As DNA, the CDR3 is TGTGCCATCAGTGAGGGGCAGGGGATGGGGAATGAAAAACTGTTTTTT.

The V and J genes are TRBV13 and TRBJ1-1; no firm D call. Looked up from germline, CDR1 is PRHDT and CDR2 is FYEKMQ (reference sequence). The CDR3 consists of 14 residues. Trimming pared 0 bases from V and 5 bases from J, leaving 10 bases between. CDR3 sequence: CASSLGAGGTEAFF. In DNA, the CDR3 is TGTGCCAGCAGCTTAGGGGCGGGTGGGACTGAAGCTTTCTTT.

The chain employs TRBV2 and TRBJ1-5; D not certain. Trimming removed 2 bases from V and 4 bases from J, with 6 bases in between. Germline CDR1 reads SNHLY; CDR2 reads FYNNEI. The CDR3 extends over 13 amino acids. Here the CDR3 reads CASSEPENQPQHF. The CDR3, as DNA: TGTGCCAGCAGTGAACCGGAGAATCAGCCCCAGCATTTT.

The rearrangement links TRBV9 to TRBJ2-5; unclear D gene. The germline V gene encodes CDR1 SGDLS and CDR2 YYNGEE. This CDR3 region has 17 residues. V was clipped by 0 bases and J by 0 bases, with 15 bases between them. The CDR3 protein is CASSVGFRSPNQETQYF. CDR3 DNA: TGTGCCAGCAGCGTAGGATTCCGGAGCCCAAACCAAGAGACCCAGTACTTC.